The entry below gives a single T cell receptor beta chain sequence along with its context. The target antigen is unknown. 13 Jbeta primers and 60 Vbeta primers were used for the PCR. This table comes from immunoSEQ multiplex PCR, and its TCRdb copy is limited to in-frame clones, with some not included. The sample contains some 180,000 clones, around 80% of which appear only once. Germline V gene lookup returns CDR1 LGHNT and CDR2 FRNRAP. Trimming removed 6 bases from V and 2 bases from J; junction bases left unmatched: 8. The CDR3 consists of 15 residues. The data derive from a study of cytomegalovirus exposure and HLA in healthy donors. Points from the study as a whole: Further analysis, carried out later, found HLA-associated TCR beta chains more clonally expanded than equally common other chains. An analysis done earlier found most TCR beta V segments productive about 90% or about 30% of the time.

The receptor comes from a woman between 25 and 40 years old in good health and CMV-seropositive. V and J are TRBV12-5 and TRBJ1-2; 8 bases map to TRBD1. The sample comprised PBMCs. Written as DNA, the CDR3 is TGTGCTAGTGGCCGATCGGACAGGGTAAACTATGGCTACACCTTC. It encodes CASGRSDRVNYGYTF.